The 27 T cell receptor beta chains in this list originate from one sample, sequenced in a study of response to subunit inactivated influenza vaccine. TCRdb processed the RT-PCR reads anew with MiXCR; each CDR3 protein has one entry. The table lists fewer than 700,000 distinct CDR3 sequences, around 13% of them singletons. The sequences come from PBMCs from blood, collected about 6 weeks after vaccination. The origin of the receptors is a man between 50 and 59 years old who received an inactivated influenza vaccine.

J is TRBJ2-7 and V is TRBV6-2 or TRBV6-3; 11 bases align to TRBD2. V was pared by 6 bases and J by 3 bases, with 4 bases of the junction left unmatched. Germline loops: CDR1 MNHEY, CDR2 SVGEGT. This CDR3 contains 14 residues. CDR3: CASRASGRLYEQYF. CDR3 DNA: TGTGCCAGCAGAGCTAGCGGGAGGCTCTACGAGCAGTACTTC.

This clonotype showed up just a few times. The chain has TRBV7-2 and TRBJ2-1; the match to TRBD2 covers 11 bases. Germline V gene lookup returns CDR1 SGHTA and CDR2 FQGNSA. V lost 5 bases and J lost 5; bases outside the gene matches: 8. This CDR3 is built from 16 residues. The DNA for the CDR3 is TGTGCCAGCAGCGCCCGGACTAGCGGGTGGAACAATGAGCAGTTCTTC. It yields the protein CASSARTSGWNNEQFF.

V gene TRBV6-1 combines with J gene TRBJ2-1; D gene uncertain. CDR1 and CDR2 (germline): MNHNS, SASEGT. This CDR3 comprises 13 residues. Trimming left V 10 bases short and J 2 bases short, with 12 bases between. For the CDR3, the DNA is TGTGCCACTCGGCGGAACCCCTACAATGAGCAGTTCTTC. This translates into CATRRNPYNEQFF.

This clonotype was detected ten times or more. The gene calls are TRBV6-1 and TRBJ1-2; 9 bases fit TRBD1. The germline V gene has CDR1 MNHNS and CDR2 SASEGT. V gave up 6 bases and J gave up 6 bases; unmatched junction bases: 11. The CDR3 is made up of 15 amino acids. The CDR3 DNA reads TGTGCCAGCAGCTCCGACAGGGGGGCGCATGATGGCTACACCTTC. Translation gives CASSSDRGAHDGYTF.

This clonotype was observed at least ten times. The CDR3 DNA follows: TGTGCCTCCGACAGGGAGGATTCACCCCTCCACTTT. Residues: CASDREDSPLHF. The chain recombines TRBV30 with TRBJ1-6, with TRBD1 matching 7 bases. Germline CDR1 and CDR2: GTSNPN and SVGIG (reference sequence). The CDR3 spans 12 residues. V shed 7 bases and J 8 bases; nucleotides not matched to a gene: 5.

This clonotype was detected a few times. The chain is built from TRBV28 and TRBJ2-1; 13 nucleotides agree with TRBD2. Germline CDR1 is MDHEN and CDR2 is SYDVKM. The V and J ends lost 9 bases and 7 bases, in that order; junction bases with no gene match: 9. The CDR3 contains 15 residues. CDR3 sequence: CASSITGLAGNEQFF. The CDR3 region has the DNA TGTGCCAGTTCTATTACGGGACTAGCGGGGAATGAGCAGTTCTTC.

This rearrangement joins TRBV29-1 to TRBJ2-3; D remains unclear. This CDR3 region has 15 residues. The germline V and J ends were trimmed by 0 bases and 0 bases, with 10 bases remaining between them. The germline gives CDR1 SQVTM, CDR2 ANQGSEA. The CDR3 here is CSVEDTASSTDTQYF. CDR3 DNA sequence: TGCAGCGTTGAAGATACAGCATCTAGCACAGATACGCAGTATTTT.

V is TRBV29-1 and J is TRBJ2-5; D may be TRBD2 (6 bases). Per germline, CDR1 SQVTM and CDR2 ANQGSEA. The V gene lost 5 bases and the J gene lost 5 bases, with 18 bases spanning the gap. The CDR3 is 14 residues long. CDR3 coding DNA: TGCAGCGTTTATCCCGGGACTCGCCCCGAGACCCAGTACTTC. This codes for CSVYPGTRPETQYF.

This chain uses TRBV20-1 with TRBJ2-3, with D possibly being TRBD1 (5 bases). The CDR3 has 15 amino acids. CDR1 DFQATT and CDR2 SNEGSKA come from the germline V gene (reference sequence). The V and J ends lost 0 bases and 2 bases respectively, with 12 bases between them. CDR3 amino acids: CSARDDRAATDTQYF. The CDR3 nucleotides read TGCAGTGCTAGAGACGACAGAGCAGCCACAGATACGCAGTATTTT.

The chain carries TRBV6-1 and TRBJ1-4; D remains ambiguous. The germline CDR1 and CDR2 sequences are MNHNS and SASEGT. The CDR3 covers 14 residues. V lost 4 bases to trimming and J lost 0 bases, with 6 bases between them. This CDR3 reads CASSAAATNEKLFF. CDR3 DNA: TGTGCCAGCAGTGCAGCTGCAACTAATGAAAAACTGTTTTTT.

CDR3 nucleotides: TGCGCCAGCAGCCAAGATGTACGGGAAAAACTGTTTTTT. It specifies CASSQDVREKLFF. The gene calls are TRBV4-3 and TRBJ1-4; unclear D gene. Trimming took 0 bases from V and 8 from J, leaving 7 bases between them. CDR3 length: 13 amino acids. CDR1 is LGHNA, CDR2 YSLEER, per germline.

The genes are TRBV7-3 and TRBJ2-7; 8 bases fit TRBD2. From germline, CDR1 is SGHTA and CDR2 FQGTGA. This CDR3 comprises 14 residues. V shed 1 base, J shed 6 bases, and the junction held 5 bases outside the gene matches. The CDR3 nucleotides are TGTGCCAGCAGCTTAAACCCGGGACTAGGCGAGCAGTACTTC. It encodes CASSLNPGLGEQYF.

This clonotype was found many times. The chain links TRBV12-3 or TRBV12-4 to TRBJ2-1; either TRBD1 or TRBD2 may fit D (5 bases each). The V and J ends lost 6 bases and 0 bases respectively, with 12 bases between them. The CDR3 is made up of 15 amino acids. CDR3: CASSPGAGSYNEQFF. The DNA of the CDR3 is TGTGCCAGCAGCCCCGGGGCGGGCTCCTACAATGAGCAGTTCTTC.

At least ten counts were recorded for this clonotype. The chain links TRBV18 to TRBJ1-1; the D gene is possibly TRBD1 (5 bases). CDR1 is KGHSH, CDR2 LQKENI, per germline. V lost 5 bases and J 2 bases, leaving 9 bases between the germline ends. The CDR3 is 13 amino acids. The CDR3 nucleotides read TGTGCCAGCTCAGGGGCGAAAAACACTGAAGCTTTCTTT. Amino acids: CASSGAKNTEAFF.

The genes are TRBV10-3 and TRBJ2-2, with 8 bases that match TRBD2. Looked up from germline, CDR1 is ENHRY and CDR2 is SYGVKD. The CDR3 spans 18 residues. V dropped 6 bases and J dropped 4; count of bases not matched to a gene: 16. The CDR3 sequence: CAIRRIYSGSSGTGELFF. DNA for the CDR3: TGTGCCATCAGAAGAATTTACAGCGGGAGCTCGGGCACCGGGGAGCTGTTTTTT.

The rearrangement joins TRBV11-1 to TRBJ1-1; TRBD1 matches 7 bases. Germline CDR1 SGHAT, CDR2 FQDESV (reference sequence). This CDR3 is 14 amino acids long. V shed 5 bases, J shed 10 bases, and the junction held 13 bases outside the gene matches. The CDR3 protein is CASSHSTGVGGAFF. The CDR3 bases are TGTGCCAGCAGCCACAGCACAGGGGTCGGCGGAGCTTTCTTT.

The chain joins TRBV4-3 to TRBJ2-3; unclear D gene. V was cut by 0 bases and J by 2 bases, with 12 bases left in between. The CDR3 has 16 residues. Per germline, CDR1 LGHNA and CDR2 YSLEER. CDR3 loop: CASSQDLQLYTDTQYF. The DNA for the CDR3 is TGCGCCAGCAGCCAAGATCTCCAGCTTTACACAGATACGCAGTATTTT.

This clonotype was counted ten times or more. V gene TRBV20-1 combines with J gene TRBJ1-1; tentative D call: TRBD1 (5 bases). This CDR3 contains 13 residues. V was trimmed by 0 bases and J by 4 bases, leaving 9 bases between them. In germline, CDR1 is DFQATT, CDR2 SNEGSKA (reference sequence). The CDR3 DNA sequence: TGCAGTGCTAGAGATGGGGGGACCACTGAAGCTTTCTTT. Its protein product is CSARDGGTTEAFF.

The chain links TRBV10-3 to TRBJ1-1; 10 nucleotides agree with TRBD1. This CDR3 has 15 amino acids. V dropped 10 bases and J dropped 1; count of bases not matched to a gene: 9. The germline gives CDR1 ENHRY, CDR2 SYGVKD. This CDR3 reads CATSRDRGRNTEAFF. CDR3 DNA sequence: TGTGCCACGTCCCGGGACAGGGGTCGGAACACTGAAGCTTTCTTT.

Only a few counts were recorded for this clonotype. The chain recombines TRBV29-1 with TRBJ2-3; 10 bases map to TRBD1. The CDR3 spans 15 residues. Germline CDR1 reads SQVTM; CDR2 reads ANQGSEA. V dropped 5 bases and J dropped 4; count of bases not matched to a gene: 9. For the CDR3, the DNA is TGCAGCGTTTCCCGGGGGACAGGGGTCGCAGATACGCAGTATTTT. Its translation is CSVSRGTGVADTQYF.

This clonotype was seen more than once but under ten times. This rearrangement joins TRBV7-3 to TRBJ2-1; 8 bases agree with TRBD2. V shed 5 bases, J shed 6 bases, and the junction held 9 bases outside the gene matches. This CDR3 is 15 amino acids long. The germline CDR1 and CDR2 sequences are SGHTA and FQGTGA. CDR3 residues: CASSTGTSRFNEQFF. CDR3 bases: TGTGCCAGCAGCACCGGGACTAGTAGATTCAATGAGCAGTTCTTC.

The sample holds many counts of this clonotype. The genes are TRBV12-3 or TRBV12-4 and TRBJ2-1, with 10 bases lining up with TRBD1. The ends lost 5 bases at V and 4 bases at J; junction bases unmatched: 5. The CDR3 spans 15 residues. CDR3 sequence (DNA): TGTGCCAGCAGTCCCCCGGGACAGGGGTACAATGAGCAGTTCTTC. This sequence encodes CASSPPGQGYNEQFF.

This clonotype was observed at least ten times. One end of the junction is discordant with germline, which a read error may explain. The chain employs TRBV18 and TRBJ2-7, with TRBD2 identical over 8 bases. There are 15 residues in the CDR3. CDR1 is KGHSH and CDR2 is LQKENI in the germline V gene. CDR3 amino acids: CASSPPGLGAYEQYF. CDR3 nucleotide sequence: TGTGCCAGCTCCCCACCGGGACTAGGAGCCTACGAGCAGTACTTC.

This chain connects TRBV7-8 to TRBJ2-7; 8 bases are shared with TRBD1. In germline, CDR1 is SGHVS, CDR2 FQNEAQ. The CDR3 spans 15 residues. Losses at the gene ends were 7 bases for V and 5 bases for J; bases not matched to a gene: 13. CDR3 loop: CASTLGGTGSHEQYF. The CDR3 DNA follows: TGTGCCAGCACCCTAGGGGGGACAGGATCTCACGAGCAGTACTTC. Supplemented by reference TRBV7-8 and TRBJ2-7, the full variable domain reads GAGVSQSPRYKVAKRGQDVALRCDPISGHVSLFWYQQALGQGPEFLTYFQNEAQLDKSGLPSDRFFAERPEGSVSTLKIQRTQQEDSAVYLCASTLGGTGSHEQYFGPGTRLTVT.

This clonotype showed up just a few times. The V gene is TRBV20-1, the J gene TRBJ1-5; 10 bases line up with TRBD1. This CDR3 region has 15 residues. V lost 0 bases and J lost 7; bases outside the gene matches: 6. CDR1 and CDR2 from the germline V gene are DFQATT and SNEGSKA (reference sequence). Here the CDR3 reads CSARDGTGVGQPQHF. The CDR3 nucleotides are TGCAGTGCTAGAGACGGGACAGGGGTAGGGCAGCCCCAGCATTTT.

This clonotype was seen a few times. The genes are TRBV29-1 and TRBJ2-2; no clear D gene. The germline CDR1 and CDR2 sequences are SQVTM and ANQGSEA. Trimming removed 6 bases from V and 4 bases from J, with 12 bases in between. The CDR3 consists of 13 residues. The CDR3 bases are TGCAGCGTGACTCCTTGGGGCACCGGGGAGCTGTTTTTT. This translates into CSVTPWGTGELFF.

V usage is TRBV7-3 and J usage is TRBJ2-1, with D tentatively TRBD2 (6 bases). CDR3 length equals 16 residues. Trimming pared 5 bases from V and 1 base from J, leaving 15 bases between. Germline CDR1 reads SGHTA; CDR2 reads FQGTGA. CDR3 in amino acids: CASSPRGGMSYNEQFF. The CDR3 region has the DNA TGTGCCAGCAGCCCTCGCGGCGGGATGTCCTACAATGAGCAGTTCTTC. Full variable domain (rest looked up from reference TRBV7-3 and TRBJ2-1): GAGVSQTPSNKVTEKGKYVELRCDPISGHTALYWYRQSLGQGPEFLIYFQGTGAADDSGLPNDRFFAVRPEGSVSTLKIQRTERGDSAVYLCASSPRGGMSYNEQFFGPGTRLTVL.